This TCR beta chain was captured by sequencing in a study of T cell responses to AZD1222 COVID-19 vaccine (dated by TCRdb to 2020 to 2023). Regarding the study in general: Because spike-specific TCR depth and breadth did not differ between the two schedules, AZD1222 recipients who got a second dose at roughly 4 weeks were pooled with those who got a second dose at roughly 12 weeks. Trial participants were enrolled into age subgroups of 18-55, 56-69 and 70-plus years, which contained 148, 28 and 57 TCR-sequenced participants, respectively. A total of 233 trial participants underwent TCR sequencing, of whom roughly 210 had received two doses of AZD1222 and roughly 26 had received two doses of the MenACWY control vaccine. Overall results and qualifications from the work: Most participants were white British and females outnumbered males, and the authors suggested that clonal diversity may have been underestimated. After two AZD1222 doses, both the breadth and the depth of spike-specific TCRs were significantly higher than at day 0 and than in MenACWY recipients. Epitopes outside the regions mutated in the B.1.351 and B.1.1.7 variants were reportedly recognized by nearly half of the unique spike-specific TCRs. Only a handful of AZD1222 recipients were SARS-CoV-2 seropositive at baseline, limiting conclusions about previously exposed vaccinees. The vaccine-associated CD4 TCRs covered the entire spike protein, and the dominant responses fell in regions 160-218 and 743-854. The 56-69-year group was small, and its depth increase did not reach significance, likely because of low power. No day 14 peak-response samples were available, so repertoires were characterized only after the peak T cell response.

The CDR3 regions of human TCRbeta chains were analyzed by immunosequencing. As for the authors' bioinformatics: TCRs in the repertoires were compared against a reference library of SARS-CoV-2-specific TCRs that had been generated with the MIRA antigen-specificity platform. Breadth was defined as the fraction of unique TCRs that were SARS-CoV-2-associated, and depth was defined as the fraction of total T cells that were SARS-CoV-2-associated. Using the MIRA data, each spike-specific TCR was mapped to the spike region that the TCR reacts to and placed in a CD4 or CD8 class. Log10-transformed breadth and depth values were compared by one-way ANOVA with Sidak's multiple comparisons tests. TCRdb mirrors the immuneACCESS table, restricted to in-frame sequences. Some clones are absent from its copies; in checked studies, under half trace to an unresolved V gene, and the reason for the others is unknown. V and J calls and clone size are copied from that table; D and trimming were computed from the DNA. The sample profile shows about 120,000 clones; around 92% of them were found once. The top ten hold under 3.5% of the sample.

The CDR3 spans 12 residues, from the cysteine through the phenylalanine. Solely the CDR3 DNA is kept, with 36 bases framed from the first base. The germline V gene (reference sequence) gives CDR1 as DFQATT and CDR2 as SNEGSKA. V loses 3 bases, J loses 8 bases, and the germline ends lie 11 bases apart. Of note for this clone: What antigen it recognizes has not been identified. No base qualities exist here, and no much larger clone lies one base off it.

Reading the label with the study, this specimen's time point is: baseline before first vaccination. Vaccinee samples were obtained from the UK trials COV001 and COV002, which included a single-blind randomized controlled phase 2/3 trial of AZD1222 (ChAdOx1 nCoV-19) in healthy adults. Trial participant PBMC samples were collected at day 0 and day 28 after the second dose for TCRbeta chain sequencing. The sequences come from peripheral blood, collected on day 0 of AZD1222 vaccination. The receptor was derived from an adult in good health. The receptor chain draws on TRBV20-1 and TRBJ2-1; the D gene is possibly TRBD1, with 5 bases matching. CDR3 reads: CSASTGRDEQFF. The bases are TGCAGTGCTAGTACAGGTCGGGATGAGCAGTTCTTC.